The 27 T cell receptor beta chains presented below share a single source sample, sequenced in a study of T-cell reconstitution after alpha-beta-depleted transplantation in children. Preparation of the TCRbeta library involved a method that used unique molecular identifiers. From the PCR reads, TCRdb called clonotypes with MiXCR, one entry per CDR3 protein. The sample has roughly 490,000 distinct CDR3 sequences; over 10% are singletons. The source was PBMCs, mostly from graft donor cells, collected 180 days after TCRalphabeta/CD19-depleted stem cell transplant. The source of these receptors is a female patient aged 2 to 10 who had a stem cell transplant for aplastic anemia, so the T cells may come from the graft donor.

This clonotype was recorded a few times. The chain carries TRBV20-1 and TRBJ1-2, with D possibly being TRBD1 (5 bases). Trimming pared 6 bases from V and 0 bases from J, leaving 17 bases between. Germline CDR1 is DFQATT and CDR2 is SNEGSKA (reference sequence). The CDR3 has 15 residues. CDR3 region: CSAVRQTPANYGYTF. CDR3 sequence (DNA): TGCAGTGCCGTCCGACAGACACCTGCTAACTATGGCTACACCTTC.

The gene calls are TRBV27 and TRBJ1-2; no definite D call. With 2 bases removed from V and 4 bases from J, the gap between germline ends came to 14 bases. Germline V gene lookup returns CDR1 MNHEY and CDR2 SMNVEV (reference sequence). This CDR3 comprises 15 residues. The CDR3: CASSLAGDLGYGYTF. The CDR3 region has the DNA TGTGCCAGCAGTTTAGCTGGGGATCTTGGCTATGGCTACACCTTC.

This clonotype showed up just a few times. V gene TRBV5-1 combines with J gene TRBJ2-5; D could derive from TRBD1 or TRBD2 (5 bases each). This CDR3 region has 17 residues. Germline CDR1 SGHRS, CDR2 YFSETQ. Trimming shortened V by 4 bases and J by 1 base, and 20 bases separated the two germline ends. This chain's CDR3 is CASSDSISLVRQETQYF. Written as DNA, the CDR3 is TGCGCCAGCAGCGACAGCATATCACTAGTCCGCCAAGAGACCCAGTACTTC.

This clonotype has only a few counts. The chain joins TRBV3-1 to TRBJ2-7; D is ambiguous. CDR1 is LGHDT and CDR2 is YNNKEL in the germline V gene (reference sequence). The CDR3 has 11 residues. V gave up 1 base and J gave up 6 bases, with 4 bases separating them. The CDR3 bases are TGTGCCAGCAGCCAAGCGGGCGAGCAGTACGTC. It encodes CASSQAGEQYV.

This clonotype occurred a few times. The chain carries TRBV15 and TRBJ2-5, with TRBD1 matching 8 bases. The length of the CDR3 is 18 residues. The germline V gene has CDR1 LNHNV and CDR2 YYDKDF (reference sequence). V lost 0 bases to trimming and J lost 2 bases; unmatched junction nucleotides: 11. The CDR3 DNA is TGTGCCACCAGCAGAGATCCCCGCAGGGGGCGGAAACAAGAGACCCAGTACTTC. The encoded protein is CATSRDPRRGRKQETQYF.

This clonotype was recorded many times. The chain combines TRBV20-1 with TRBJ2-7; D possibly uses TRBD1 or TRBD2 (6 bases each). The length of the CDR3 is 13 residues. The ends were cut back, 3 bases at V and 7 bases at J, with 16 bases in the middle. The V gene's germline CDR1 is DFQATT and CDR2 SNEGSKA (reference sequence). CDR3 loop: CSARRGETHEQYV. The CDR3 coding sequence is TGCAGTGCTAGGAGGGGGGAAACACATGAGCAGTACGTC.

V and J are TRBV27 and TRBJ2-3, with D possibly TRBD2 on 5 matching bases. Germline-derived CDR1 and CDR2 are MNHEY and SMNVEV (reference sequence). The CDR3 loop spans 15 amino acids. The V end was cut by 2 bases, the J end by 3 bases, with 12 bases between. CDR3 loop: CASSLLSTRTDTQYF. In DNA, the CDR3 is TGTGCCAGCAGTTTACTCTCTACTAGGACAGATACGCAGTATTTT.

The chain uses TRBV14 and TRBJ2-1; 11 bases line up with TRBD2. J gave up 0 bases and V 4 bases, and 2 bases lay outside the gene matches. Germline loops: CDR1 SGHDN, CDR2 FVKESK. The CDR3 consists of 16 residues. The CDR3 reads CASSRTSGRSYNEQFF. The CDR3 region has the DNA TGTGCCAGCAGCCGGACTAGCGGGCGCTCCTACAATGAGCAGTTCTTC.

This rearrangement joins TRBV6-1 to TRBJ2-1; TRBD2 matches at 12 bases. Germline V lookup: CDR1 MNHNS, CDR2 SASEGT. V shed 7 bases and J 9 bases; nucleotides not matched to a gene: 10. The CDR3 is made up of 15 amino acids. The DNA for the CDR3 is TGTGCCAGCAATGGTAGACTAGCGGGAGAGTCTGAGCAGTTCTTC. Protein sequence: CASNGRLAGESEQFF.

The chain is built from TRBV28 and TRBJ2-7, with 12 bases aligning to TRBD2. The CDR3 loop spans 17 amino acids. J lost 0 bases, V lost 4 bases, and 7 bases had no gene match. CDR1 is MDHEN, CDR2 SYDVKM, per germline. Here the CDR3 reads CASSSSRGLAGSYEQYF. CDR3 DNA: TGTGCCAGCAGTTCAAGTCGGGGACTAGCGGGCTCCTACGAGCAGTACTTC.

The chain carries TRBV6-2 or TRBV6-3 and TRBJ2-7, with D tentatively TRBD2 (5 bases). This CDR3 spans 15 amino acids. Germline V lookup: CDR1 MNHEY, CDR2 SVGEGT. V was trimmed by 3 bases and J by 3 bases, leaving 15 bases between them. The CDR3 bases are TGTGCCAGCAGTTATCCGGCGGGCGGCAGCTACGAGCAGTACTTC. Encoded protein: CASSYPAGGSYEQYF.

On this clonotype: The junction and the germline gene differ at one end; a read error may be behind it. For the CDR3, the DNA is TGCAGTGCTAGAGAGGGGGCAGCCAAAAACAGTCAGTACTTC. It specifies CSAREGAAKNSQYF. The rearrangement uses TRBV20-1 and TRBJ2-4; D may be TRBD1 (6 bases). This CDR3 has 14 residues. CDR1 and CDR2 from the germline V gene are DFQATT and SNEGSKA (reference sequence).

This rearrangement joins TRBV20-1 to TRBJ1-4; D not certain. This CDR3 has 15 amino acids. From germline, CDR1 is DFQATT and CDR2 SNEGSKA (reference sequence). With 6 bases removed from V and 2 bases from J, the gap between germline ends came to 16 bases. The CDR3 sequence: CSASSPGETNEKLFF. The CDR3 DNA reads as TGCAGTGCGAGCTCCCCAGGCGAGACTAATGAAAAACTGTTTTTT.

Ten or more counts support this clonotype. The chain recombines TRBV10-3 with TRBJ2-3; TRBD2 aligns across 13 bases. The germline V gene encodes CDR1 ENHRY and CDR2 SYGVKD. The CDR3 spans 16 residues. Germline trimming cut 7 bases from V and 0 bases from J; bases unmatched to any gene: 4. The DNA for the CDR3 is TGTGCCATCACAAGACTAGCGGGAGGCAGCACAGATACGCAGTATTTT. It translates to CAITRLAGGSTDTQYF.

This clonotype has a handful of counts. This sequence joins TRBV18 and TRBJ2-1, with 14 bases aligning to TRBD2. This CDR3 is built from 17 residues. The trim removed 3 bases at V and 2 bases at J, leaving 3 bases unmatched. The germline V gene has CDR1 KGHSH and CDR2 LQKENI. The DNA of the CDR3 is TGTGCCAGCTCACCGCCGGGACTAGCGGGAGCCTACAATGAGCAGTTCTTC. As protein: CASSPPGLAGAYNEQFF.

This clonotype was seen more than once but under ten times. The chain joins TRBV4-1 to TRBJ2-3, with TRBD2 identical over 10 bases. The CDR3 is 17 amino acids. Germline-derived CDR1 and CDR2 are MGHRA and YSYEKL. V gave up 5 bases and J gave up 4 bases; unmatched junction bases: 12. CDR3 region: CASSTWGLAGEADTQYF. The CDR3, as DNA: TGCGCCAGCAGCACCTGGGGCCTAGCGGGAGAGGCAGATACGCAGTATTTT.

This clonotype was seen more than once but under ten times. Here the CDR3 DNA reads TGCAGTGCTCCTACTAGCGGGATTTACAATGAGCAGTTCTTC. It encodes CSAPTSGIYNEQFF. This chain joins TRBV20-1 and TRBJ2-1, with TRBD2 matching over 10 bases. Trimming at V came to 5 bases and at J to 4 bases, leaving 5 bases not matched to a gene. Germline V lookup: CDR1 DFQATT, CDR2 SNEGSKA (reference sequence). This CDR3 is built from 14 residues.

This clonotype showed up many times. This chain uses TRBV5-1 with TRBJ1-2, with a weak D call TRBD1 (5 bases). The CDR3 is 14 amino acids. CDR1 and CDR2 (germline): SGHRS, YFSETQ. V lost 4 bases and J lost 3, with 13 bases in between. CDR3 in amino acids: CASSGLGGDYGYTF. The DNA of the CDR3 is TGCGCCAGCAGCGGACTGGGGGGAGACTATGGCTACACCTTC.

This clonotype was seen repeatedly, ten times or more. The rearrangement links TRBV10-3 to TRBJ2-1; 9 nucleotides line up with TRBD1. This CDR3 is 14 amino acids long. The V gene end was trimmed by 9 bases and the J gene end by 6 bases; junction bases not matched to a gene: 9. CDR1 and CDR2 from the germline V gene are ENHRY and SYGVKD. The CDR3 here is CAMGQGSSSNEQFF. CDR3 DNA: TGTGCCATGGGACAGGGATCCTCGTCCAATGAGCAGTTCTTC.

This clonotype was seen more than once but under ten times. The CDR3, as DNA: TGTGCCAGCTCACCACTGGGGACAGGCATTTCTTATGGGGCCAACGTCCTGACTTTC. Its protein product is CASSPLGTGISYGANVLTF. The chain carries TRBV18 and TRBJ2-6; TRBD1 aligns across 8 bases. The junction had 11 bases not matched to a gene; V was cut back by 1 base and J by 3 bases. Looked up from germline, CDR1 is KGHSH and CDR2 is LQKENI. The CDR3 contains 19 residues.

This chain links TRBV19 with TRBJ2-5; D uncertain. The V gene lost 6 bases and the J gene lost 5 bases, with 19 bases spanning the gap. Germline loops: CDR1 LNHDA, CDR2 SQIVND (reference sequence). The CDR3 has 15 amino acids. The CDR3 spells CASRHFLGTGETQYF. CDR3 nucleotide sequence: TGTGCCAGTAGACACTTCCTGGGAACCGGTGAGACCCAGTACTTC.

The chain combines TRBV5-6 with TRBJ2-7; the D gene could be TRBD1 or TRBD2 (5 bases each). V lost 0 bases and J lost 2, with 9 bases in between. In germline, CDR1 is SGHDT, CDR2 YYEEEE. CDR3 length: 14 residues. CDR3 bases: TGTGCCAGCAGCTTGGCCGGGGCCGCCTACGAGCAGTACGTC. It is translated as CASSLAGAAYEQYV.

This clonotype was observed a handful of times. This chain connects TRBV7-9 to TRBJ2-7, with D unresolved. This CDR3 is 16 amino acids long. Germline CDR1 reads SEHNR; CDR2 reads FQNEAQ (reference sequence). The V end was cut by 2 bases, the J end by 5 bases, with 19 bases between. The CDR3 DNA sequence: TGTGCCAGCAGCTTAAAAGGCCTCGGCCCTCCGGACGAGCAGTACTTC. Protein: CASSLKGLGPPDEQYF.

This chain links TRBV24-1 with TRBJ2-3; 10 bases are a match to TRBD2. CDR3 length: 17 residues. V dropped 4 bases and J dropped 3; count of bases not matched to a gene: 9. Per the germline V gene, CDR1 is KGHDR and CDR2 is SFDVKD. Here the CDR3 reads CATSDLTSGDGTDTQYF. CDR3 nucleotides: TGTGCCACCAGTGACCTCACTAGCGGGGACGGAACAGATACGCAGTATTTT.

The J gene is TRBJ2-1, the V gene TRBV4-3; the match to TRBD2 covers 8 bases. The CDR3 runs 13 residues. The V gene's germline CDR1 is LGHNA and CDR2 YSLEER. Trimming cost V 0 bases and J 13 bases; bases outside gene matches: 5. CDR3: CASSQDPTSVQFF. The CDR3 DNA sequence: TGCGCCAGCAGCCAAGATCCGACTAGCGTACAGTTCTTC.

The chain couples TRBV4-3 to TRBJ2-5; 8 positions match TRBD2. The germline CDR1 and CDR2 sequences are LGHNA and YSLEER. This CDR3 comprises 17 residues. The junction had 10 bases not matched to a gene; V was cut back by 0 bases and J by 4 bases. This CDR3 reads CASSQDLAGRDSETQYF. CDR3 DNA sequence: TGCGCCAGCAGCCAAGATTTAGCGGGAAGGGATTCAGAGACCCAGTACTTC.

This clonotype was seen only a few times. The chain uses TRBV5-1 and TRBJ1-1, with 12 bases lining up with TRBD1. V lost 3 bases, J lost 6 bases, and 6 bases stayed unmatched. Germline loops: CDR1 SGHRS, CDR2 YFSETQ. CDR3 length: 15 amino acids. Written as DNA, the CDR3 is TGCGCCAGCAGCTCCCGGGACAGGGGGCTTGCTGAAGCTTTCTTT. It codes for CASSSRDRGLAEAFF. The full variable domain, rest sourced from reference TRBV5-1 and TRBJ1-1, is KAGVTQTPRYLIKTRGQQVTLSCSPISGHRSVSWYQQTPGQGLQFLFEYFSETQRNKGNFPGRFSGRQFSNSRSEMNVSTLELGDSALYLCASSSRDRGLAEAFFGQGTRLTVV.